This T cell receptor beta chain was obtained from a study of cytomegalovirus exposure and HLA in healthy donors. Germline assignment: CDR1 SGDLS and CDR2 YYNGEE. The CDR3 consists of 14 residues. Trimming cost V 3 bases and J 4 bases, with 13 bases left between them. Primers included in the PCR were 60 Vbeta and 13 Jbeta primers. Only in-frame clones appear in the TCRdb table, and some are missing; sequencing was by immunoSEQ multiplex PCR. The sample yields around 67,000 clones, approximately 58% seen once. The gene calls are TRBV9 and TRBJ1-1; no firm D call. Sequencing was performed on PBMCs. This sequence originates from a woman aged 50 to 65 in good health and CMV-seronegative. CDR3 residues: CASSARAGGTEAFF. CDR3 DNA: TGTGCCAGCAGCGCGAGGGCGGGAGGCACTGAAGCTTTCTTT.